A selection of T cell receptor beta chains follows, all from one sample in a study of identical twins. TCRdb recomputed calls from the 5' RACE reads with MiXCR, one row per CDR3 protein. The data contain about 920,000 distinct CDR3 sequences, over 9% of them singletons. These same records also appear under a second study, on yellow fever vaccine responses in identical twins.

Sample: PBMCs. The receptors stem from a woman between 18 and 30 years old in good health. CDR3s include the opening cysteine and the closing phenylalanine or tryptophan. Fields, in order: J gene, clone size, V gene, D gene, CDR3 DNA, CDR3 protein. A D gene is named only where the DNA matches it firmly. A clone size is listed for some rows: how often the clone was seen (once, few, many), or a class if it is expanded.

j_gene: TRBJ2-1; abundance: many; v_gene: TRBV29-1; d_gene: NA; CDR3nt: TGCAGCGTTGCCAGGGGACCATACATGGGAGGTACATACAATGAGCAGTTCTTC; CDR3aa: CSVARGPYMGGTYNEQFF
j_gene: TRBJ2-2; abundance: NA; v_gene: TRBV28; d_gene: TRBD1; CDR3nt: TGTGCCAGCAGTTCCGGGACAGGGTACGGCGGGGAGCTGTTTTTT; CDR3aa: CASSSGTGYGGELFF
j_gene: TRBJ2-7; abundance: few; v_gene: TRBV19; d_gene: TRBD2; CDR3nt: TGTGCCAGTAGTATTCCTGGCGGGAGTCGCTACGAGCAGTACTTC; CDR3aa: CASSIPGGSRYEQYF
j_gene: TRBJ2-3; abundance: NA; v_gene: TRBV3-1; d_gene: NA; CDR3nt: TGTGCCAGCAGCCAAGAAGGGTTTATCACAGATACGCAGTATTTT; CDR3aa: CASSQEGFITDTQYF
j_gene: TRBJ2-7; abundance: many; v_gene: TRBV29-1; d_gene: NA; CDR3nt: TGCAGCGTTGCGGGCAGACCCTACGAGCAGTACTTC; CDR3aa: CSVAGRPYEQYF
j_gene: TRBJ2-3; abundance: NA; v_gene: TRBV20-1; d_gene: NA; CDR3nt: TGCAGTGCTAGTCGTGGGGTCCCCGACGATACGCAGTATTTT; CDR3aa: CSASRGVPDDTQYF
j_gene: TRBJ2-7; abundance: NA; v_gene: TRBV5-1; d_gene: NA; CDR3nt: TGCGCCAGCAGCTTGGACGGAGACTCCTACGAGCAGTACTTC; CDR3aa: CASSLDGDSYEQYF
j_gene: TRBJ2-1; abundance: NA; v_gene: TRBV5-1; d_gene: NA; CDR3nt: TGCGCCAGCAGCCCGGGTCGATCAGGGTCGGTCGATGAGCAGTTCTTC; CDR3aa: CASSPGRSGSVDEQFF
j_gene: TRBJ1-2; abundance: NA; v_gene: TRBV2; d_gene: NA; CDR3nt: TGTGCCAGCAGTGAACTCCAGGCTGCCTCCTATGGCTACACCTTC; CDR3aa: CASSELQAASYGYTF
j_gene: TRBJ2-1; abundance: few; v_gene: TRBV10-3; d_gene: TRBD2; CDR3nt: TGTGCCATCAGTGAGTCGACGGGGGGAAGCTCCTACAATGAGCAGTTCTTC; CDR3aa: CAISESTGGSSYNEQFF
j_gene: TRBJ2-1; abundance: NA; v_gene: TRBV6-1; d_gene: TRBD2; CDR3nt: TGTGCCAGCAGGGCGAGCGGGAAATCCTACAATGAGCAGTTCTTC; CDR3aa: CASRASGKSYNEQFF
j_gene: TRBJ1-1; abundance: few; v_gene: TRBV3-1; d_gene: TRBD1; CDR3nt: TGTGCCAGCAGCCATAGGACAGGTGGAAACACTGAAGCTTTCTTT; CDR3aa: CASSHRTGGNTEAFF
j_gene: TRBJ1-4; abundance: NA; v_gene: TRBV3-1; d_gene: TRBD1; CDR3nt: TGTGCCAGCAGCCAATCACAGGGGGCGGGTGAAAAACTGTTTTTT; CDR3aa: CASSQSQGAGEKLFF
j_gene: TRBJ2-1; abundance: few; v_gene: TRBV4-1; d_gene: NA; CDR3nt: TGCGCCAGCAGCCTCGCCTCCGGGACAAGGAATGAGCAGTTCTTC; CDR3aa: CASSLASGTRNEQFF
j_gene: TRBJ2-3; abundance: NA; v_gene: TRBV7-4; d_gene: NA; CDR3nt: TGTGCCAGCAGCTTAGTTGTGAGAGACACAGATACGCAGTATTTT; CDR3aa: CASSLVVRDTDTQYF
j_gene: TRBJ2-7; abundance: few; v_gene: TRBV5-6; d_gene: TRBD2; CDR3nt: TGTGCCAGCAGTTGGACTAGCGGACCCTACGAGCAGTACTTC; CDR3aa: CASSWTSGPYEQYF
j_gene: TRBJ2-1; abundance: NA; v_gene: TRBV11-1; d_gene: TRBD2; CDR3nt: TGTGCCAGCAGCTTATGGCCCAGCGGGGGGCTCGGAGGGCATGAGCAGTTCTTC; CDR3aa: CASSLWPSGGLGGHEQFF
j_gene: TRBJ2-5; abundance: few; v_gene: TRBV21-1; d_gene: NA; CDR3nt: TGTGCCAGCAGCCAAACGAGCGGGAGTTTTTTCAGCGGCCAAGAGACCCAGTACTTC; CDR3aa: CASSQTSGSFFSGQETQYF
j_gene: TRBJ2-1; abundance: many; v_gene: TRBV12-3/TRBV12-4; d_gene: TRBD2; CDR3nt: TGTGCCAGCAGCTCCGGGACTAGCGGGAGTCATGAGCAGTTCTTC; CDR3aa: CASSSGTSGSHEQFF
j_gene: TRBJ1-2; abundance: many; v_gene: TRBV27; d_gene: TRBD1; CDR3nt: TGTGCCAGCAGTTTCCGGGACAGGGGAGGCTACACCTTC; CDR3aa: CASSFRDRGGYTF
j_gene: TRBJ2-7; abundance: NA; v_gene: TRBV12-3/TRBV12-4; d_gene: NA; CDR3nt: TGTGCCAGCAGTTCCCAAGCGGTAAACTCCTACGAGCAGTACTTC; CDR3aa: CASSSQAVNSYEQYF
j_gene: TRBJ2-3; abundance: NA; v_gene: TRBV2; d_gene: TRBD2; CDR3nt: TGTGCCAGCAGTGCGGGGACTAGCGTAGGGCCAGATACGCAGTATTTT; CDR3aa: CASSAGTSVGPDTQYF
j_gene: TRBJ1-1; abundance: once; v_gene: TRBV5-4; d_gene: NA; CDR3nt: TGTGCCAGCAGCCAAGACCAGGGTTGGACTGAAGCTTTCTTT; CDR3aa: CASSQDQGWTEAFF
j_gene: TRBJ2-7; abundance: few; v_gene: TRBV12-3/TRBV12-4; d_gene: TRBD2; CDR3nt: TGTGCCAGCAGTCCGAGCGGGAAAAACTACGAGCAGTACTTC; CDR3aa: CASSPSGKNYEQYF
j_gene: TRBJ1-1; abundance: medium-sized; v_gene: TRBV20-1; d_gene: NA; CDR3nt: TGCAGTGCTAGAGATCTGGTGAACACTGAAGCTTTCTTT; CDR3aa: CSARDLVNTEAFF
j_gene: TRBJ2-2; abundance: NA; v_gene: TRBV7-2; d_gene: TRBD2; CDR3nt: TGTGCCAGCAGTTTAGCGTTTATAGGGACTAGCGGAAACACCGGGGAGCTGTTTTTT; CDR3aa: CASSLAFIGTSGNTGELFF
j_gene: TRBJ1-2; abundance: few; v_gene: TRBV6-5; d_gene: NA; CDR3nt: TGTGCCAGCAGTTACCTAGGGCGAGGGCTCTATGGCTACACCTTC; CDR3aa: CASSYLGRGLYGYTF
j_gene: TRBJ2-2; abundance: NA; v_gene: TRBV5-5; d_gene: NA; CDR3nt: TGTGCCAGCACCCGGGAGACCACCGGGGAGCTGTTTTTT; CDR3aa: CASTRETTGELFF
j_gene: TRBJ1-5; abundance: few; v_gene: TRBV15; d_gene: NA; CDR3nt: TGTGCCACCAGCAGAGATCCGACAATCAGTGGGCAGCCCCAGCATTTT; CDR3aa: CATSRDPTISGQPQHF
j_gene: TRBJ1-6; abundance: NA; v_gene: TRBV2; d_gene: TRBD1; CDR3nt: TGTGCCAGCAGTGAAGCGCCAGGGGGCGGATCACCCCTCCACTTT; CDR3aa: CASSEAPGGGSPLHF
j_gene: TRBJ2-1; abundance: NA; v_gene: TRBV24-1; d_gene: NA; CDR3nt: TGTGCCACCAGTGATTTAAGGCATTTGAATGAGCAGTTCTTC; CDR3aa: CATSDLRHLNEQFF
j_gene: TRBJ1-1; abundance: many; v_gene: TRBV2; d_gene: NA; CDR3nt: TGTGCCAGCACCGGAGGCGGCACTGAAGCTTTCTTT; CDR3aa: CASTGGGTEAFF
j_gene: TRBJ1-5; abundance: NA; v_gene: TRBV6-1; d_gene: NA; CDR3nt: TGTGCCAGCAGCTCGACGTGGGGGCGGCCCCAGCATTTT; CDR3aa: CASSSTWGRPQHF
j_gene: TRBJ2-1; abundance: NA; v_gene: TRBV9; d_gene: TRBD2; CDR3nt: TGTGCCAGCAGCGTAGGTGCGGGGGACCACAATGAGCAGTTCTTC; CDR3aa: CASSVGAGDHNEQFF
j_gene: TRBJ2-2; abundance: NA; v_gene: TRBV29-1; d_gene: NA; CDR3nt: TGCAGCGTTTTAGTAAGCGGAGCCAACACCGGGGAGCTGTTTTTT; CDR3aa: CSVLVSGANTGELFF
j_gene: TRBJ2-3; abundance: few; v_gene: TRBV10-3; d_gene: NA; CDR3nt: TGTGCCATCAGTGATGTTGGATCCTCTAGCACAGATACGCAGTATTTT; CDR3aa: CAISDVGSSSTDTQYF
j_gene: TRBJ2-5; abundance: few; v_gene: TRBV4-1; d_gene: TRBD2; CDR3nt: TGCGCCAGCAGCCCGGGACTAGTTGCAGAGACCCAGTACTTC; CDR3aa: CASSPGLVAETQYF
j_gene: TRBJ2-2; abundance: few; v_gene: TRBV10-3; d_gene: TRBD2; CDR3nt: TGTGCCATCAGTGGGGGACTAGCGGGATTCGCCAACACCGGGGAGCTGTTTTTT; CDR3aa: CAISGGLAGFANTGELFF
j_gene: TRBJ1-4; abundance: NA; v_gene: TRBV5-1; d_gene: NA; CDR3nt: TGCGCCAGCAGCTTTACTGCTGGGCCTGAAAAACTGTTTTTT; CDR3aa: CASSFTAGPEKLFF
j_gene: TRBJ2-2; abundance: NA; v_gene: TRBV7-9; d_gene: TRBD2; CDR3nt: TGTGCCAGCAGCAATCCTAGCGGGAGGGATTACGGGGAGCTGTTTTTT; CDR3aa: CASSNPSGRDYGELFF
j_gene: TRBJ2-1; abundance: NA; v_gene: TRBV12-3/TRBV12-4; d_gene: TRBD1; CDR3nt: TGTGCCAGCAGTTATTGGGACAGGGGGGGAAATGAGCAGTTCTTC; CDR3aa: CASSYWDRGGNEQFF
j_gene: TRBJ2-3; abundance: many; v_gene: TRBV5-1; d_gene: TRBD2; CDR3nt: TGCGCCAGCAGCCTGGGACTAGCGGGAGCGTCTAGCACAGATACGCAGTATTTT; CDR3aa: CASSLGLAGASSTDTQYF
j_gene: TRBJ1-4; abundance: few; v_gene: TRBV7-8; d_gene: NA; CDR3nt: TGTGCCAGCAGCTTAGGACAGCCTAGGGAAAAACTGTTTTTT; CDR3aa: CASSLGQPREKLFF
j_gene: TRBJ2-3; abundance: many; v_gene: TRBV29-1; d_gene: NA; CDR3nt: TGCAGCGTTGTAATCCGGGACACAGATACGCAGTATTTT; CDR3aa: CSVVIRDTDTQYF
j_gene: TRBJ1-5; abundance: few; v_gene: TRBV6-2/TRBV6-3; d_gene: TRBD1; CDR3nt: TGTGCCAGCAGTCAGGGACAGGGGGCTTGGCAGCCCCAGCATTTT; CDR3aa: CASSQGQGAWQPQHF
j_gene: TRBJ1-5; abundance: NA; v_gene: TRBV27; d_gene: TRBD1; CDR3nt: TGTGCCAGCAGTATAGGGGGCCGGCGTCAGCCCCAGCATTTT; CDR3aa: CASSIGGRRQPQHF
j_gene: TRBJ2-2; abundance: many; v_gene: TRBV7-9; d_gene: NA; CDR3nt: TGTGCCAGCAGCTTTGGGACAACGAACACCGGGGAGCTGTTTTTT; CDR3aa: CASSFGTTNTGELFF
j_gene: TRBJ2-1; abundance: many; v_gene: TRBV20-1; d_gene: TRBD2; CDR3nt: TGCAGTGCTAGCGGGGGGAGCTCCTACAATGAGCAGTTCTTC; CDR3aa: CSASGGSSYNEQFF
j_gene: TRBJ2-7; abundance: NA; v_gene: TRBV20-1; d_gene: TRBD2; CDR3nt: TGCAGTGCTGGAGGGACTAGCGGTACCTACGAGCAGTACTTC; CDR3aa: CSAGGTSGTYEQYF